This T cell receptor beta chain was recorded in a study of beta chain features in type 1 diabetes. Comment on this clone: The antigen is not known.

There are 14 residues in the CDR3. Between the trimmed V and J ends, which lost 1 base and 5 bases, there was a span of 12 bases. CDR1 SGHRS and CDR2 YFSETQ come from the germline V gene. Broader study findings: Significant though moderate, a shortening of TCRB CDR3s appeared in all four CD4+ subsets of Type 1 diabetes patients.

The investigators reverse transcribed all of the isolated RNA, so they sequenced expressed TCRB transcripts. Libraries were prepared by immunoSEQ multiplex PCR; TCRdb keeps only in-frame clonotypes and omits some of them. Among around 41,000 clones listed, around 63% were seen once. Sequenced material: Tregs from blood. This chain connects TRBV5-1 to TRBJ2-5; TRBD1 is a possible D gene (6 bases). The receptor was isolated from a man aged 30-40 years with type 1 diabetes. Some clones in this sample may be carry-over from other donors' samples. The CDR3, as DNA: TGCGCCAGCAGCTTGTTTGGGGGCCCGGAGACCCAGTACTTC. Its translation is CASSLFGGPETQYF.